This TCR beta chain was sequenced during a study of T-cell reconstitution after alpha-beta-depleted transplantation in children. Overall study results and limits: Reportedly, only several hundred clones from non-depleted graft cells drove alpha-beta T-cell counts at about two months.

In germline, CDR1 is SQVTM, CDR2 ANQGSEA. J lost 5 bases, V lost 4 bases, and 10 bases had no gene match. The length of the CDR3 is 14 residues. This clonotype has just a few counts. Antigen: not known. Unique molecular identifiers were used in preparing the TCRbeta library. TCRdb reprocessed the PCR reads with MiXCR, giving one entry per CDR3 protein. Here the sample spans hundreds of thousands of distinct CDR3 sequences, under 15% being singletons. The V gene is TRBV29-1, the J gene TRBJ1-1; 7 nucleotides agree with TRBD1. The source material was PBMCs, mostly from graft donor cells, sampled 360 days after TCRalphabeta/CD19-depleted stem cell transplant. This clonotype was sampled from a male patient younger than 18 who had a stem cell transplant for acute myeloid leukemia, so the T cells may come from the graft donor. For the CDR3, the DNA is TGCAGCGTTGGGGCTCTAGGGACAGCTACTGAAGCTTTCTTT. It yields the protein CSVGALGTATEAFF.